Listed below are T cell receptor beta chains from one sample, sequenced in a study of T cell repertoires in ileal Crohn's disease. Clones were sequenced by immunoSEQ multiplex PCR, and TCRdb holds only the in-frame ones, with some missing. The profile shows approximately 5,700 clones, roughly 90% of them singletons. The sequenced material came from CD4+ T cells from ileum. Receptors were obtained from an adult with Crohn's disease. Some clones in this sample may be carry-over from other donors' samples. Both conserved end residues are trimmed from each CDR3. The order of the fields is CDR3 protein, V gene, J gene, CDR3 length.

ASSIVAWASGSWTDTQY	TRBV19	TRBJ2-3	17
ASSLDRGTDTQY	TRBV7-2	TRBJ2-3	12
AWSPGTTGELF	TRBV30	TRBJ2-2	11
ASSFKQGAGLVRYTEAF	TRBV5-4	TRBJ1-1	17
ASSPLTSGRAIETQY	TRBV5-4	TRBJ2-5	15
ASSPWTGNYGYT	TRBV28	TRBJ1-2	12
ASSTRQGRAEAF	TRBV5-5	TRBJ1-1	12
ASSLREGPYNEQF	TRBV6-4	TRBJ2-1	13
ASSDGLAGDYEQY	TRBV28	TRBJ2-7	13
ASSIVGSSGSNEQY	TRBV19	TRBJ2-7	14
ASSSVHQRETSTDTQY	TRBV11-3	TRBJ2-3	16
ASSQGAVVQPQH	TRBV5-6	TRBJ1-5	12
SVEATGGYDNEQF	TRBV29-1	TRBJ2-1	13
SVETRTGLFINEQF	TRBV29-1	TRBJ2-1	14
ATLGGVTEAF	TRBV28	TRBJ1-1	10
ASSIGRGVGLSTGELF	TRBV19	TRBJ2-2	16
ASSDPRRGGTQY	TRBV25-1	TRBJ2-5	12
ASSSPSSYNSPLH	TRBV27	TRBJ1-6	13
ATSRDMFSGAPTGELF	TRBV15	TRBJ2-2	16
ASSAGTGGTEQY	TRBV7-2	TRBJ2-7	12
ASSEADRSFNTEAF	TRBV2	TRBJ1-1	14
ASSFQLAGDGGEEQY	TRBV11-2	TRBJ2-7	15
ASSFGLAGTSYEQY	TRBV5-1	TRBJ2-7	14
AIRDRVGPTPYEQY	TRBV10-3	TRBJ2-7	14
ASSSGLAGVSEQY	TRBV7-9	TRBJ2-7	13
ASSEMGQGAQPQH	TRBV6-1	TRBJ1-5	13
ASSPIRLAGGYEQY	TRBV6-6	NA	14
ASSYRQGGELF	TRBV6-6	TRBJ2-2	11
ATAEATNEKLF	TRBV10-3	TRBJ1-4	11
AREHGLAGEGPQETQY	TRBV5-6	TRBJ2-5	16
ASIKTGGSDNEQF	TRBV11-3	TRBJ2-1	13
ASSLAPGGMSSDTQY	TRBV5-1	TRBJ2-3	15
SVRAGTGGETQY	TRBV29-1	TRBJ2-5	12
ASSRGLNTEAF	TRBV5-1	TRBJ1-1	11
ASSFSGRHNEQF	TRBV11-3	TRBJ2-1	12
ASRYGTANYEQY	TRBV7-2	TRBJ2-7	12
ASNRGLNTEAF	TRBV5-1	TRBJ1-1	11
ASSFDTGELF	TRBV7-3	TRBJ2-2	10
ASGGYTTSSYNEQF	TRBV19	TRBJ2-1	14